This TCR beta chain was sequenced for a study of CD8+CD57+ T cells in acquired aplastic anemia. About the study: Sequencing produced an average of about 10.8 million reads per healthy donor for CD4+ cells.

Overall study findings and caveats: Overlap between patients and controls comprised 25 to 30 CD8+ CDR3 sequences.

Genomic DNA served as template for TCR beta VDJ and CDR3 profiling. TCRdb fed the reads into MiXCR, producing one record per CDR3 protein. The profile covers 98,000 or so distinct CDR3 sequences, with 40% to 60% appearing a single time and 30% to 35% taken by the ten largest. CDR1 and CDR2 from the germline V gene are LNHNV and YYDKDF (reference sequence). This CDR3 contains 15 residues. Notes on this clonotype: What it recognizes is unknown. Germline and junction disagree at one end, which may indicate a read error.

Sequencing was carried out using sorted CD4+, CD8+, or CD8+CD57+ T cells (not recorded which) from PBMCs. The chain joins TRBV15 to TRBJ1-1, with D possibly matching TRBD1 (5 bases). The clonotype was recovered from a human donor in good health, serving as a control. This CDR3 is CATSREGTYGTESFF. CDR3 nucleotide sequence: TGTGCCACCAGCAGAGAAGGCACCTATGGGACTGAATCTTTCTTT.